The T cell receptor beta chain under discussion was sequenced for a study of tumor and adjacent non-tumor tissue in lung cancer. TCRbeta libraries were built with three rounds of nested PCR, modified from ARM-PCR. TCRdb reprocessed the multiplex PCR reads via MiXCR and lists one record per CDR3 protein. The sample carries roughly 200,000 distinct CDR3 sequences, about 76% recorded once. Germline assignment: CDR1 MNHNY and CDR2 SVGAGI (reference sequence). This CDR3 contains 17 residues. V lost 5 bases and J 6 bases, leaving 23 bases between the germline ends. The template was RNA from unsorted bulk tissue.

The chain joins TRBV6-6 to TRBJ2-1; TRBD2 might be the D (7 bases). This TCR was recovered from a man aged 60 to 69 with non-small cell lung cancer. Sequenced input: lung tumor tissue. CDR3 nucleotides: TGTGCCAGCAGTACCTCCGGCCGGGGGGCACCCGCCAATGAGCAGTTCTTC. Its protein is CASSTSGRGAPANEQFF.